The 29 T cell receptor beta chains below all came from one sample that was sequenced in a study of T cell responses to AZD1222 COVID-19 vaccine. Using immunoSEQ multiplex PCR, the repertoire was profiled, and TCRdb retains in-frame clones only, with some absent. The sample lists more than 85,000 clones, 80% to 90% occurring once. The input for sequencing was peripheral blood, taken on day 0 of AZD1222 vaccination. Source of these receptors: an adult in good health.

The rearrangement joins TRBV28 to TRBJ2-1; TRBD1 agrees at 7 bases. The germline CDR1 and CDR2 sequences are MDHEN and SYDVKM. Trimming at V came to 2 bases and at J to 2 bases, leaving 6 bases not matched to a gene. The CDR3 runs 16 residues. Here the CDR3 DNA reads TGTGCCAGCAGTTTACCCGCCGGGACAGCCTACAATGAGCAGTTCTTC. Residues: CASSLPAGTAYNEQFF.

CDR3 nucleotide sequence: TGTGCCAGCAGCTCCCCCACGGGGGACAATGAGCAGTTCTTC. Amino acids: CASSSPTGDNEQFF. V gene TRBV11-3 combines with J gene TRBJ2-1, with a tentative D call TRBD2 (6 bases). Trimming pared 4 bases from V and 5 bases from J, leaving 12 bases between. CDR1 and CDR2 (germline): SGHNT, YENEEA. The CDR3 covers 14 residues.

The chain employs TRBV27 and TRBJ1-2; D is unclear. Germline V gives CDR1 MNHEY, CDR2 SMNVEV (reference sequence). CDR3 length: 14 residues. V was shortened by 5 bases and J by 0 bases, with 10 bases between the two germline ends. Written as DNA, the CDR3 is TGTGCCAGCAGTACGCACAGAGCTAACTATGGCTACACCTTC. It codes for CASSTHRANYGYTF.

The rearrangement uses TRBV10-2 and TRBJ1-1, with unresolved D. Between the trimmed V and J ends, which lost 6 bases and 5 bases, there was a span of 19 bases. The V gene's germline CDR1 is WSHSY and CDR2 SAAADI. This CDR3 has 15 amino acids. CDR3 protein: CASSLGFADRTEAFF. The CDR3 DNA reads as TGCGCCAGCAGCCTAGGTTTCGCGGATCGGACTGAAGCTTTCTTT.

The gene calls are TRBV5-4 and TRBJ2-7, with D perhaps being TRBD1 or TRBD2 (5 bases each). The V gene's germline CDR1 is SGHNT and CDR2 YYREEE (reference sequence). V dropped 4 bases and J dropped 0 bases, with 11 bases sitting between them. The CDR3 is 14 amino acids. CDR3 in amino acids: CASSRDRSSYEQYF. The CDR3 DNA is TGTGCCAGCAGCCGGGACCGGAGCTCCTACGAGCAGTACTTC.

This chain links TRBV28 with TRBJ2-1; tentative D call: TRBD2 (5 bases). V lost 5 bases, J lost 6 bases, and 17 bases lay in between. The CDR3 loop spans 15 amino acids. The germline CDR1 and CDR2 sequences are MDHEN and SYDVKM. Written as DNA, the CDR3 is TGTGCCAGCAGTCCCGTCCCTAGGCGGGTCAATGAGCAGTTCTTC. This translates into CASSPVPRRVNEQFF.

The chain links TRBV11-3 to TRBJ1-6; D is undetermined. Germline V gene data show CDR1 as SGHNT and CDR2 as YENEEA. The CDR3 is 14 amino acids. Trimming cost V 5 bases and J 6 bases, with 11 bases left between them. CDR3 DNA: TGTGCCAGCAGCCGTGATTTTCCTAATTCACCCCTCCACTTT. This translates into CASSRDFPNSPLHF.

The rearrangement joins TRBV27 to TRBJ2-7; 9 bases map to TRBD1. The length of the CDR3 is 14 residues. Trimming cost V 4 bases and J 6 bases; bases outside gene matches: 7. Germline V lookup: CDR1 MNHEY, CDR2 SMNVEV (reference sequence). Here the CDR3 DNA reads TGTGCCAGCAGTTACTGGGACAGGGAAGGCGAGCAGTACTTC. Translating gives CASSYWDREGEQYF.

CDR3 nucleotide sequence: TGTGCCAGCAGCGTAGCGGGGGCTGGGGCCAACGTCCTGACTTTC. This encodes CASSVAGAGANVLTF. This sequence joins TRBV9 and TRBJ2-6; tentative D call: TRBD2 (6 bases). From germline, CDR1 is SGDLS and CDR2 YYNGEE. Between the trimmed V and J ends, which lost 0 bases and 2 bases, there was a span of 6 bases. The CDR3 runs 15 residues.

The chain carries TRBV19 and TRBJ2-7; D possibly corresponds to TRBD2 (6 bases). V shed 3 bases and J shed 3 bases, with 21 bases lying between them. CDR3 size: 17 residues. Germline assignment: CDR1 LNHDA and CDR2 SQIVND (reference sequence). The CDR3 region has the DNA TGTGCCAGTAGTATCCAGATTAGCGGATCTCTACTCTACGAGCAGTACTTC. It codes for CASSIQISGSLLYEQYF.

This clone was recorded only once. This chain links TRBV28 with TRBJ1-5; 8 nucleotides match TRBD1. This CDR3 region has 16 residues. Germline-derived CDR1 and CDR2 are MDHEN and SYDVKM. The V gene end was trimmed by 8 bases and the J gene end by 3 bases; junction bases not matched to a gene: 12. The CDR3 loop reads CASLPSGQGSNQPQHF. CDR3 in DNA: TGTGCCAGCTTACCTAGCGGACAGGGATCCAATCAGCCCCAGCATTTT. Combining the CDR3 with reference TRBV28 and TRBJ1-5 gives the whole variable domain DVKVTQSSRYLVKRTGEKVFLECVQDMDHENMFWYRQDPGLGLRLIYFSYDVKMKEKGDIPEGYSVSREKKERFSLILESASTNQTSMYLCASLPSGQGSNQPQHFGDGTRLSIL.

This clone occurred a few times. This chain uses TRBV6-5 with TRBJ1-5; D might be TRBD1 (6 bases). Germline assignment: CDR1 MNHEY and CDR2 SVGAGI. CDR3 size: 14 residues. V lost 5 bases and J 6 bases, leaving 14 bases between the germline ends. The CDR3 DNA reads TGTGCCAGCAGTCTATGGGAGGGGGGTCAGCCCCAGCATTTT. Translating it yields CASSLWEGGQPQHF.

The V gene is TRBV28, the J gene TRBJ2-7, with D perhaps assigned TRBD1 or TRBD2 (5 bases each). CDR1 MDHEN and CDR2 SYDVKM come from the germline V gene. This CDR3 has 15 amino acids. Deletions cut 3 bases from V and 7 bases from J, with 19 bases between. CDR3 residues: CASSFGGTATSEQYF. The CDR3 nucleotides read TGTGCCAGCAGTTTTGGTGGGACGGCTACTTCGGAGCAGTACTTC.

CDR3 loop: CASRREVIYEQYF. The DNA of the CDR3 is TGTGCCAGCAGGCGAGAGGTTATTTACGAGCAGTACTTC. The V gene is TRBV27, the J gene TRBJ2-7; D ambiguous. This CDR3 is 13 amino acids long. Trimming stripped 6 bases from V and 4 bases from J, with 13 bases between. CDR1 and CDR2 from the germline V gene are MNHEY and SMNVEV (reference sequence).

The J gene is TRBJ2-1, the V gene TRBV28; TRBD2 is a possible D gene (5 bases). In germline, CDR1 is MDHEN, CDR2 SYDVKM. The CDR3 has 15 residues. The V end was cut by 6 bases, the J end by 6 bases, with 18 bases between. This CDR3 reads CASSPTLDRGNEQFF. The DNA of the CDR3 is TGTGCCAGCAGCCCAACGCTCGACCGGGGCAATGAGCAGTTCTTC.

This chain uses TRBV28 with TRBJ1-4, with 9 bases fitting TRBD1. The CDR3 length is 14 residues. Germline V gene data show CDR1 as MDHEN and CDR2 as SYDVKM. The V segment lost 6 bases and the J segment 8 bases; nucleotides outside the gene matches: 7. CDR3 sequence (DNA): TGTGCCAGCAGGCCCGGGACAGGGTGGGAAAAACTGTTTTTT. Residues: CASRPGTGWEKLFF.

The chain links TRBV5-1 to TRBJ2-1, with D perhaps TRBD2 (7 bases). The CDR3 sequence is 16 residues long. Germline V lookup: CDR1 SGHRS, CDR2 YFSETQ. Trimming stripped 4 bases from V and 0 bases from J, with 14 bases between. The CDR3 is CASSLGGESSYNEQFF. The CDR3 nucleotides read TGCGCCAGCAGCCTAGGGGGGGAGAGCTCCTACAATGAGCAGTTCTTC.

The rearrangement uses TRBV24-1 and TRBJ2-1; a weak D match, TRBD1 (6 bases). The length of the CDR3 is 15 residues. The germline gives CDR1 KGHDR, CDR2 SFDVKD. V lost 6 bases and J lost 2, with 13 bases in between. The CDR3 loop reads CATSFGAGAYNEQFF. The CDR3, as DNA: TGTGCCACCAGTTTCGGGGCAGGGGCCTACAATGAGCAGTTCTTC.

The rearrangement uses TRBV7-9 and TRBJ2-7; D call uncertain. The CDR3 is 12 residues long. The germline CDR1 and CDR2 sequences are SEHNR and FQNEAQ (reference sequence). Deletions cut 1 base from V and 3 bases from J, with 4 bases between. CDR3 DNA sequence: TGTGCCAGCAGCTTAGTCGGCTACGAGCAGTACTTC. This encodes CASSLVGYEQYF. Based on the CDR3 plus reference TRBV7-9 and TRBJ2-7, the full variable domain is DTGVSQNPRHKITKRGQNVTFRCDPISEHNRLYWYRQTLGQGPEFLTYFQNEAQLEKSRLLSDRFSAERPKGSFSTLEIQRTEQGDSAMYLCASSLVGYEQYFGPGTRLTVT.

The chain links TRBV2 to TRBJ2-1; D is undetermined. Germline loops: CDR1 SNHLY, CDR2 FYNNEI. V lost 4 bases, J lost 5 bases, and 6 bases lay in between. CDR3 length equals 12 residues. The CDR3 nucleotides read TGTGCCAGCAGTGCGGGCGACAATGAGCAGTTCTTC. Its translation is CASSAGDNEQFF.

The rearrangement links TRBV6-5 to TRBJ2-1; TRBD1 matches at 8 bases. V lost 2 bases to trimming and J lost 7 bases; unmatched junction nucleotides: 7. Germline assignment: CDR1 MNHEY and CDR2 SVGAGI. The CDR3 contains 15 residues. In DNA form, the CDR3 reads TGTGCCAGCAGTTACGGTGGACAGGGTGTGAATGAGCAGTTCTTC. This sequence encodes CASSYGGQGVNEQFF.

The chain joins TRBV2 to TRBJ1-5; 8 bases agree with TRBD1. CDR1 is SNHLY, CDR2 FYNNEI, per germline. The CDR3 has 13 amino acids. J lost 3 bases, V lost 10 bases, and 5 bases had no gene match. CDR3 in amino acids: CATKGQDNQPQHF. CDR3 nucleotide sequence: TGTGCCACCAAGGGACAGGACAATCAGCCCCAGCATTTT.

The chain joins TRBV5-1 to TRBJ1-5, with a weak D call TRBD1 (6 bases). CDR3 size: 16 residues. V lost 2 bases and J 0 bases, leaving 12 bases between the germline ends. The V gene's germline CDR1 is SGHRS and CDR2 YFSETQ. The CDR3, as DNA: TGCGCCAGCAGCTTATCAGGGGCCTATAGCAATCAGCCCCAGCATTTT. Encoded protein: CASSLSGAYSNQPQHF.

V is TRBV19 and J is TRBJ1-5, with D possibly TRBD1 on 5 matching bases. The V gene's germline CDR1 is LNHDA and CDR2 SQIVND (reference sequence). V lost 3 bases to trimming and J lost 6 bases, with 18 bases between them. The CDR3 totals 16 residues. The CDR3 loop reads CASSILGTPVGQPQHF. CDR3 sequence (DNA): TGTGCCAGTAGTATCCTCGGGACCCCGGTAGGTCAGCCCCAGCATTTT.

CDR3 amino acids: CASSLGGFSYEQYF. The CDR3 DNA follows: TGTGCCAGCAGCTTAGGGGGGTTCTCCTACGAGCAGTACTTC. The rearrangement uses TRBV6-2 or TRBV6-3 and TRBJ2-7; either TRBD1 or TRBD2 may fit D (6 bases each). Deletions cut 6 bases from V and 0 bases from J, with 12 bases between. The CDR3 consists of 14 residues. Per germline, CDR1 MNHEY and CDR2 SVGEGT.

In regard to this clone: Other nucleotide sequences in the sample specify the same CDR3. J is TRBJ2-5 and V is TRBV20-1; no clear D. This CDR3 is built from 10 residues. Between the trimmed V and J ends, which lost 3 bases and 4 bases, there was a span of 3 bases. Germline V gene data show CDR1 as DFQATT and CDR2 as SNEGSKA (reference sequence). CDR3 amino acids: CSARRETQYF. CDR3 coding DNA: TGCAGTGCTAGGAGAGAGACCCAGTACTTC.

This sequence joins TRBV28 and TRBJ1-2; weak D call: TRBD1 (6 bases). This CDR3 spans 12 amino acids. The germline gives CDR1 MDHEN, CDR2 SYDVKM. The V end was cut by 11 bases, the J end by 4 bases, with 14 bases between. CDR3 residues: CASHGGGYGYTF. Written as DNA, the CDR3 is TGTGCCTCGCACGGGGGCGGCTATGGCTACACCTTC.

The J gene is TRBJ2-7, the V gene TRBV28; tentative D call: TRBD2 (6 bases). The V gene's germline CDR1 is MDHEN and CDR2 SYDVKM. This CDR3 region has 13 residues. With 3 bases removed from V and 7 bases from J, the gap between germline ends came to 13 bases. The CDR3 region is CASSLFEGGEQYF. The CDR3 DNA follows: TGTGCCAGCAGTTTGTTCGAAGGAGGGGAGCAGTACTTC.

V is TRBV10-3 and J is TRBJ2-1, with D uncertain. CDR1 and CDR2 (germline): ENHRY, SYGVKD. The CDR3 is 14 residues long. V lost 5 bases and J lost 0, with 8 bases in between. CDR3 coding DNA: TGTGCCATCAGTCAATGGAGCTCCTACAATGAGCAGTTCTTC. Protein product: CAISQWSSYNEQFF.